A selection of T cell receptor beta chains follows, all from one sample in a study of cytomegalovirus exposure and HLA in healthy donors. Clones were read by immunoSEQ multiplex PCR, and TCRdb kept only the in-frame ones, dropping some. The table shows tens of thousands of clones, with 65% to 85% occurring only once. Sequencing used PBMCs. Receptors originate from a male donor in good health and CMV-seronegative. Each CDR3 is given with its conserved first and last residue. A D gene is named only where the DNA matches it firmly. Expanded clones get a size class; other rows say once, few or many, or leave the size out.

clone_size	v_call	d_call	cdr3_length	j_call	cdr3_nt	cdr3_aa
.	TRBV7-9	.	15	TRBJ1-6	TGTGCCAGCAGCTTACTGTCCTCGCCGGGGTCACCCCTCCACTTT	CASSLLSSPGSPLHF
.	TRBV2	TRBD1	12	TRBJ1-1	TGTGCCAGCCGGACAGGGCCCACTGAAGCTTTCTTT	CASRTGPTEAFF
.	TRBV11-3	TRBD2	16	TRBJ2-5	TGTGCCAGCAGCTTGGGAGCGGGGGCTCCCCAAGAGACCCAGTACTTC	CASSLGAGAPQETQYF
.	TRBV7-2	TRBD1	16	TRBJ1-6	TGTGCCAGCAGCGGGACAGGGGGGAGTCGGAATTCACCCCTCCACTTT	CASSGTGGSRNSPLHF
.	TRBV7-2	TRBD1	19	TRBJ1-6	TGTGCCAGCAGCTTAGCGGGGACAGGGGCCTACTCCTATAATTCACCCCTCCACTTT	CASSLAGTGAYSYNSPLHF
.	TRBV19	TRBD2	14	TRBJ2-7	TGTGCCAGTAGTACTAGCGGGGGGGCCTACGAGCAGTACTTC	CASSTSGGAYEQYF
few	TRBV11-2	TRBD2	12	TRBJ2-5	TGTGCCAGCAAAGCGGGGGAAGAGACCCAGTACTTC	CASKAGEETQYF
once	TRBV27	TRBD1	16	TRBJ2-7	TGTGCCAGCAGTGTCCCCCCGGGACAGGGAACCTACGAGCAGTACTTC	CASSVPPGQGTYEQYF
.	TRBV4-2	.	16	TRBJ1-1	TGTGCCAGCAGCCAAGATCTCCCCAATGGCCGTACTGAAGCTTTCTTT	CASSQDLPNGRTEAFF
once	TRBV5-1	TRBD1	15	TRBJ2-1	TGCGCCAGCAGCTCCTCAGGGGGAGTTGGCAATGAGCAGTTCTTC	CASSSSGGVGNEQFF
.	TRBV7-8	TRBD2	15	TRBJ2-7	TGTGCCAGCACCGATTGGGGCGGGGGGGGCAACGAGCAGTACTTC	CASTDWGGGGNEQYF
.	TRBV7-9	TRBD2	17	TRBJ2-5	TGTGCCAGCAGCCCCGGGACTAGCGGGGGGCCGGGGGAGACCCAGTACTTC	CASSPGTSGGPGETQYF
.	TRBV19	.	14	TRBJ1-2	TGTGCCAGTATAAAGGAGGGCAGGGCCTATGGCTACACCTTC	CASIKEGRAYGYTF
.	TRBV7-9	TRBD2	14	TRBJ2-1	TGTGCCAGCAGCCCTAGCGGGGGGACAAATGAGCAGTTCTTC	CASSPSGGTNEQFF
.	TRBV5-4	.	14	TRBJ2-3	TGTGCCAGCAGCTTCGCCACTAGCACAGATACGCAGTATTTT	CASSFATSTDTQYF
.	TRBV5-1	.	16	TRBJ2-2	TGCGCCAGCAGCTCAGATAAGGGAGAGAACACCGGGGAGCTGTTTTTT	CASSSDKGENTGELFF
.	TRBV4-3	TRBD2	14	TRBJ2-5	TGCGCCAGCAGCCCGGGACTAGCGAGGGGGACCCAGTACTTC	CASSPGLARGTQYF
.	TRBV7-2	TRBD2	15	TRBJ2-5	TGTGCCAGCAGGGGGGTTCGGGGGGGCGCGGAGACCCAGTACTTC	CASRGVRGGAETQYF
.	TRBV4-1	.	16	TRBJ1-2	TGCGCCAGCAGCCAAGACTCTCCAGGGCAGGGTTATGGCTACACCTTC	CASSQDSPGQGYGYTF
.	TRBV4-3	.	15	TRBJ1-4	TGCGCCAGCAGCCAATGGGAGCTTAGAAATGAAAAACTGTTTTTT	CASSQWELRNEKLFF
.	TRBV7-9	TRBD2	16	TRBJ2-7	TGTTCCAGCAGCTTGAGGGGAACGCGGGGGTCCTACGAGCAGTACTTC	CSSSLRGTRGSYEQYF
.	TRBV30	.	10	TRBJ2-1	TGTGCCTTCGCGGGCAATGAGCAGTTCTTC	CAFAGNEQFF